This T cell receptor beta chain was recorded in a study of T cell changes during pregnancy in multiple sclerosis. Sequenced by immunoSEQ multiplex PCR; TCRdb stores in-frame clones only, minus some. In the table there are under 70,000 clones, roughly nine tenths of which are singletons. This CDR3 has 18 residues. Per the germline V gene, CDR1 is SGHTA and CDR2 is FQGTGA. V was clipped by 5 bases and J by 0 bases, with 17 bases between them. The chain employs TRBV7-3 and TRBJ2-6; possible D gene TRBD1, 5 bases. The receptor was derived from a female donor in good health, enrolled as a control in a pregnancy study. The specimen comprised CD4+ T cells from peripheral blood mononuclear cells, sampled after pregnancy. CDR3: CASSVTPGIFSGANVLTF. In DNA, the CDR3 is TGTGCCAGCAGCGTGACCCCAGGGATTTTCTCTGGGGCCAACGTCCTGACTTTC.